This T cell receptor (beta chain) stems from a study of T cell responses to AZD1222 COVID-19 vaccine (dated by TCRdb to the early 2020s). General notes on the study: AZD1222 recipients whose second dose came at about 4 weeks and those whose second dose came at about 12 weeks were combined into one group, since spike-specific TCR depth and breadth did not differ between the two schedules. A total of 240 or so trial participants underwent TCR sequencing, of whom 200 to 220 had received two doses of AZD1222 and 26 had received two doses of the MenACWY control vaccine. Enrollment into the trials was organized by age into subgroups of 18-55, 56-69 and 70-plus years, and those subgroups contained roughly 150, 30 and 60 TCR-sequenced participants, respectively. General conclusions and limits of the study: Spike-specific TCR breadth and depth rose significantly after two AZD1222 doses compared with day 0 and with MenACWY recipients. No day 14 peak-response samples were available, so repertoires were characterized only after the peak T cell response. Conclusions about previously exposed vaccinees are limited, since just five or six AZD1222 recipients were seropositive for SARS-CoV-2 at baseline. The 56-69-year group was small, and its depth increase did not reach significance, likely because of low power. Most participants were white British and females outnumbered males, and the authors suggested that clonal diversity may have been underestimated. The whole spike protein was spanned by vaccine-associated CD4 TCRs, and dominant responses were seen in regions 160-218 and 743-854. Epitopes outside the regions mutated in the B.1.351 and B.1.1.7 variants were reportedly recognized by nearly half of the unique spike-specific TCRs.

This clone has a single count. This clone's antigen is unknown. No quality values exist for individual bases; no much larger clone is one base distant. According to the study, the label for this sample's time point signals: baseline before first vaccination. Samples from vaccinated people were obtained from the UK trials COV001 and COV002, which included a single-blind randomized controlled phase 2/3 trial of AZD1222 (ChAdOx1 nCoV-19) in healthy adults. For TCRbeta chain sequencing, PBMC samples from trial participants were taken at day 0 and at day 28 after the second dose. The CDR3 regions of human TCRbeta chains were analyzed by immunosequencing. As for the authors' bioinformatics: TCRs in the repertoires were compared against a reference library of SARS-CoV-2-specific TCRs that had been generated with the MIRA antigen-specificity platform. Breadth meant the fraction of unique TCRs that were SARS-CoV-2-associated, whereas depth meant the fraction of total T cells that were SARS-CoV-2-associated. Using the MIRA data, every spike-specific TCR was mapped to the spike region that the TCR reacted to and assigned to either a CD4 or a CD8 class. Log10-transformed breadth and depth values were compared by one-way ANOVA with Sidak's multiple comparisons tests. What TCRdb holds here is the immuneACCESS table cut down to in-frame rearrangements. Part of the clones is not present; checked against another copy, under half of the missing clones reflect an unresolved V gene, and the others are unexplained. V, J and clone size are taken as reported in that table, and D and trimming were inferred from the DNA itself. The sample table contains about 170,000 clones; only one count was recorded for around nine tenths of them. The ten largest clones take up 1.5% to 2% of the sample.

The receptor was derived from an adult in good health. This material consisted of peripheral blood, taken on day 0 of AZD1222 vaccination.

The CDR3 loop reads CASSLAFIAAGGNTGELFF. The nucleotides are TGCGCCAGCAGCTTGGCCTTTATCGCTGCAGGGGGGAACACCGGGGAGCTGTTTTTT. The chain uses TRBV5-1 and TRBJ2-2, and 7 bases in between align with TRBD1. Looking up the germline V gene yields CDR1 SGHRS and CDR2 YFSETQ. From the cysteine up to the phenylalanine, the CDR3 has a length of 19 residues. This entry keeps only the CDR3 DNA: 57 bases, framed from base 1. Germline trimming: 0 bases from V, 1 base from J; junction bases outside gene matches: 12.